Included here is one T cell receptor (beta chain) sequence, with context. Its antigen is unidentified. Samples came from healthy bone marrow donors. In germline, CDR1 is SGHRS, CDR2 YFSETQ. V was clipped by 1 base and J by 1 base; unmatched bases: 6. There are 16 residues in the CDR3. The data derive from a study of cytomegalovirus exposure and HLA in healthy donors. Primers: 60 Vbeta forward and 13 Jbeta reverse. Clones were sequenced by immunoSEQ multiplex PCR, and TCRdb holds only the in-frame ones, with some missing. The data contain 110,000 to 150,000 clones, over 75% of them singletons. General study results and limits: Usually a TCR sequence was rare, but some public TCRs were found in many donors. Highly shared sequence variants in one cluster were likely a sequencing artifact.

The chain couples TRBV5-1 to TRBJ2-3; the match to TRBD1 covers 7 bases. The receptor's source is a female donor in good health and CMV-seronegative. Sequencing was done on a sample of PBMCs. CDR3 loop: CASSLIGGAGTDTQYF. CDR3 coding DNA: TGCGCCAGCAGCTTGATAGGGGGCGCTGGCACAGATACGCAGTATTTT. Full variable domain (rest looked up from reference TRBV5-1 and TRBJ2-3): KAGVTQTPRYLIKTRGQQVTLSCSPISGHRSVSWYQQTPGQGLQFLFEYFSETQRNKGNFPGRFSGRQFSNSRSEMNVSTLELGDSALYLCASSLIGGAGTDTQYFGPGTRLTVL.